The 2 T cell receptor beta chains listed next were all sequenced from one sample in a study of blood T cells in healthy people across ages. A second about 6 to 11 cycle PCR used barcoded and J-beta primers. MiXCR, run by TCRdb on the 5' RACE reads, gives a single entry per CDR3 protein. The sample has fewer than 1,000,000 distinct CDR3 sequences, around two fifths seen once; the top ten hold around 21%. The sequencing input was blood. The receptors here all came from a man in his sixties in good health.

This clonotype was detected only a few times. A far larger clone differs by one base, so this is likely a read error. The CDR3 loop reads CSARPNQETQYF. The CDR3 bases are TGCAGTGCTAGGCCTAACCAAGAGACCCAGTACTTC. The chain links TRBV20-1 to TRBJ2-5; D gene unclear. Trimming cost V 3 bases and J 0 bases, with 5 bases left between them. This CDR3 is built from 12 residues. Germline V lookup: CDR1 DFQATT, CDR2 SNEGSKA (reference sequence).

The chain is built from TRBV5-1 and TRBJ2-7, with a tentative D call TRBD1 (6 bases). Deletions cut 2 bases from V and 0 bases from J, with 12 bases between. The CDR3 loop spans 15 amino acids. The germline V gene has CDR1 SGHRS and CDR2 YFSETQ. The CDR3 loop reads CASSLSHRDSYEQYF. The CDR3 DNA reads as TGCGCCAGCAGCTTATCACACAGGGACTCCTACGAGCAGTACTTC.